Below, one T cell receptor (beta chain) is given with its context. Original analysis: Reference gene primer amplification in the assay estimated nucleated cell counts. Profiled with immunoSEQ multiplex PCR; TCRdb holds only in-frame clones, not every one. V and J calls and clone size are those listed in that table; D and trimming were worked out from the DNA. The sample lists 95,000 to 150,000 clones, about 83% occurring once. The source of the sample is a study of blood T cell repertoires in COVID-19. The CDR3 is 17 residues long. Germline V gives CDR1 SNHLY, CDR2 FYNNEI. V gave up 6 bases and J gave up 0 bases, with 15 bases separating them.

This receptor was identified in a woman in her thirties who had recovered from COVID-19. The sample comprised PBMCs or T cells enriched from blood (not recorded which). The V call is TRBV2, the J call TRBJ1-6, with a weak D call TRBD1 (6 bases). CDR3 loop: CASSPRQVVSYNSPLHF. DNA for the CDR3: TGTGCCAGCAGCCCTAGACAGGTGGTCTCCTATAATTCACCCCTCCACTTT.